Listed below are T cell receptor beta chains from one sample, sequenced in a study of OX40 agonist ivuxolimab in advanced cancers. Profiled with immunoSEQ multiplex PCR; TCRdb holds only in-frame clones, not every one. In the table there are 60,000 or so clones, almost 95% of which are singletons. The sample was CD4+ or CD8+ T cells sorted from blood, taken in a trial of the OX40 agonist ivuxolimab. These receptors were collected from an adult with an advanced solid tumor such as melanoma, head and neck, liver or kidney cancer. The conserved cysteine and the conserved F or W are not part of the CDR3 here. D genes are given only for firm matches. The size field is filled for only some rows; it gives once, few, many or a size class.

j_call: TRBJ1-1; v_call: TRBV2; d_call: .; clone_size: .; cdr3_aa: ASSRDPGNTEAF
j_call: TRBJ2-3; v_call: TRBV10-3; d_call: TRBD2; clone_size: .; cdr3_aa: AISESKAGGSTDTQY
j_call: TRBJ1-4; v_call: TRBV28; d_call: .; clone_size: once; cdr3_aa: ASSLSDRRWEKLF
j_call: TRBJ2-1; v_call: TRBV5-1; d_call: .; clone_size: once; cdr3_aa: ASSLGGGIEQF
j_call: TRBJ2-7; v_call: TRBV19; d_call: .; clone_size: .; cdr3_aa: ASRMGYEQY
j_call: TRBJ2-5; v_call: TRBV20-1; d_call: .; clone_size: .; cdr3_aa: SARRETQY
j_call: TRBJ2-1; v_call: TRBV6-5; d_call: .; clone_size: once; cdr3_aa: ASNPPGQQF
j_call: TRBJ2-5; v_call: TRBV9; d_call: TRBD2; clone_size: once; cdr3_aa: ASSARLGEGGGQETQY
j_call: TRBJ1-5; v_call: TRBV30; d_call: .; clone_size: .; cdr3_aa: AWSVSYNQPQH
j_call: TRBJ2-7; v_call: TRBV11-3; d_call: .; clone_size: .; cdr3_aa: ASKEKRAGYEQY
j_call: TRBJ2-5; v_call: TRBV5-6; d_call: TRBD2; clone_size: .; cdr3_aa: ASSWGLAGPETQY
j_call: TRBJ1-2; v_call: TRBV4-2; d_call: .; clone_size: .; cdr3_aa: ASSQDQLTTVGNYGYT
j_call: TRBJ2-7; v_call: TRBV7-2; d_call: .; clone_size: .; cdr3_aa: ASSFTSGTSYEQY
j_call: TRBJ2-3; v_call: TRBV20-1; d_call: .; clone_size: once; cdr3_aa: SARSDTQY
j_call: TRBJ2-7; v_call: TRBV13; d_call: .; clone_size: .; cdr3_aa: ASSLGNLSPYEQY
j_call: TRBJ2-3; v_call: TRBV30; d_call: .; clone_size: .; cdr3_aa: AWSRGVAVVVSDTQY
j_call: TRBJ2-2; v_call: TRBV29-1; d_call: TRBD1; clone_size: .; cdr3_aa: SVQTGTGIGELF
j_call: TRBJ2-2; v_call: TRBV2; d_call: TRBD1; clone_size: once; cdr3_aa: ASRPGQGFANTGELF
j_call: TRBJ2-1; v_call: TRBV2; d_call: TRBD2; clone_size: .; cdr3_aa: APGVAGGHDNEQF
j_call: TRBJ2-7; v_call: TRBV4-2; d_call: TRBD1; clone_size: .; cdr3_aa: ASSQDEGTGERTEQY
j_call: TRBJ1-6; v_call: TRBV30; d_call: TRBD1; clone_size: .; cdr3_aa: AWGQGARGSPLH
j_call: TRBJ1-1; v_call: TRBV5-6; d_call: .; clone_size: .; cdr3_aa: ASSLAGRLEAF
j_call: TRBJ2-3; v_call: TRBV4-1; d_call: .; clone_size: .; cdr3_aa: ASSRPGDTQY
j_call: TRBJ2-7; v_call: TRBV5-5; d_call: .; clone_size: once; cdr3_aa: ASHERGGYEQY
j_call: TRBJ2-5; v_call: TRBV27; d_call: .; clone_size: .; cdr3_aa: ASSRTVLSGETQY
j_call: TRBJ1-2; v_call: TRBV28; d_call: TRBD1; clone_size: .; cdr3_aa: ASSLWQGAGGYT
j_call: TRBJ1-4; v_call: TRBV9; d_call: .; clone_size: .; cdr3_aa: ASSVAGFTNEKLF
j_call: TRBJ1-1; v_call: TRBV4-2; d_call: .; clone_size: .; cdr3_aa: ASTLAGGDTEAF
j_call: TRBJ2-1; v_call: TRBV9; d_call: TRBD2; clone_size: .; cdr3_aa: ASSVAGLAYNEQF
j_call: TRBJ2-1; v_call: TRBV19; d_call: .; clone_size: .; cdr3_aa: ATRWGDSPGYEQF
j_call: TRBJ1-1; v_call: TRBV5-1; d_call: TRBD1; clone_size: .; cdr3_aa: ASSFGRGLMNTEAF
j_call: TRBJ2-7; v_call: TRBV7-2; d_call: .; clone_size: .; cdr3_aa: ASSSGGSSYEQY
j_call: TRBJ2-1; v_call: TRBV2; d_call: .; clone_size: .; cdr3_aa: ASIWGRDEQF
j_call: TRBJ2-1; v_call: TRBV30; d_call: .; clone_size: .; cdr3_aa: AWSVGRDSEQF
j_call: TRBJ2-3; v_call: TRBV5-6; d_call: .; clone_size: .; cdr3_aa: ASSSTSTDTQY
j_call: TRBJ2-7; v_call: TRBV15; d_call: .; clone_size: .; cdr3_aa: ATSGDAGYEQY
j_call: TRBJ1-1; v_call: TRBV9; d_call: .; clone_size: few; cdr3_aa: ASSVGRGTEAF
j_call: TRBJ1-1; v_call: TRBV28; d_call: TRBD1; clone_size: .; cdr3_aa: ASSLLTGDASAF
j_call: TRBJ2-7; v_call: TRBV7-2; d_call: TRBD1; clone_size: .; cdr3_aa: ASSIDRGLATYEQY
j_call: TRBJ1-5; v_call: TRBV21-1; d_call: .; clone_size: .; cdr3_aa: ASSKMCGRATEDKDGDYQPQH
j_call: TRBJ2-7; v_call: TRBV5-4; d_call: TRBD2; clone_size: .; cdr3_aa: ASSSGTSGRVTYEQY
j_call: TRBJ2-7; v_call: TRBV15; d_call: .; clone_size: .; cdr3_aa: ATSRDWEPYEQY